The 7 T cell receptor beta chains given below trace back to one sample, sequenced in a study of molecular identifiers for immune sequencing clone quantification. Each CDR3 protein is one row after TCRdb ran MiXCR on the PCR reads. The table shows under 600,000 distinct CDR3 sequences, with around 21% occurring only once. Sequencing used naive CD8+ T cells from blood, with Jurkat cell RNA spiked in. Regarding subset: FACS-sorted CD8+CD4-CCR7+CD45RA+ naive T cells. The receptors were gathered from a human donor in good health. Some libraries in this study had Jurkat cell RNA spiked in.

The chain recombines TRBV13 with TRBJ2-2, with 12 bases matching TRBD2. Germline lookup yields CDR1 PRHDT and CDR2 FYEKMQ (reference sequence). The CDR3 has 18 amino acids. V shed 6 bases and J 7 bases; nucleotides not matched to a gene: 15. CDR3 DNA sequence: TGTGCCAGCAGGGGGACGACTAGCGGGGGTCCCCGGGGCGGGGAGCTGTTTTTT. Protein product: CASRGTTSGGPRGGELFF.

This clonotype was recorded a few times. The chain has TRBV27 and TRBJ1-2, with 7 bases aligning to TRBD1. CDR1 and CDR2 (germline): MNHEY, SMNVEV (reference sequence). This CDR3 has 17 residues. The ends lost 5 bases at V and 0 bases at J; junction bases unmatched: 12. The CDR3 DNA reads TGTGCCAGCAGTGCAGTTCCGACAGGGCCTGCTAACTATGGCTACACCTTC. Translation: CASSAVPTGPANYGYTF.

V usage is TRBV19 and J usage is TRBJ2-1; 7 nucleotides line up with TRBD1. The CDR3 runs 15 residues. Trimming took 7 bases from V and 5 from J; bases not matched to a gene: 11. Looked up from germline, CDR1 is LNHDA and CDR2 is SQIVND (reference sequence). This CDR3 reads CASIPQGSLNNEQFF. CDR3 in DNA: TGTGCCAGTATCCCACAGGGGTCCCTTAACAATGAGCAGTTCTTC.

The chain recombines TRBV27 with TRBJ1-5, with 9 bases aligning to TRBD1. The CDR3 totals 20 residues. V lost 2 bases to trimming and J lost 1 base; unmatched junction nucleotides: 15. Germline CDR1 and CDR2: MNHEY and SMNVEV (reference sequence). The CDR3 region is CASSLLSPRHRGLSNQPQHF. The CDR3 bases are TGTGCCAGCAGTTTACTCTCCCCGCGTCACAGGGGGCTGAGCAATCAGCCCCAGCATTTT.

This clonotype was observed a few times. The chain joins TRBV2 to TRBJ2-7, with 9 positions matching TRBD1. Germline loops: CDR1 SNHLY, CDR2 FYNNEI. The CDR3 covers 15 residues. V was clipped by 0 bases and J by 4 bases; unmatched bases: 4. In DNA, the CDR3 is TGTGCCAGCAGTGAAGCGCTTGGACAGGGGTACGAGCAGTACTTC. Translation gives CASSEALGQGYEQYF.

This clonotype showed up many times. The gene calls are TRBV20-1 and TRBJ2-3; 10 nucleotides line up with TRBD2. CDR3 length: 16 residues. Germline V gene sequence: CDR1 DFQATT, CDR2 SNEGSKA (reference sequence). Germline trimming cut 2 bases from V and 2 bases from J; bases unmatched to any gene: 7. CDR3 protein: CSARPIAGGYTDTQYF. The DNA for the CDR3 is TGCAGTGCTAGACCGATAGCGGGAGGATACACAGATACGCAGTATTTT.

A remark on this clonotype: A much larger clonotype is one base distant, so this may be a read error. The rearrangement uses TRBV12-5 and TRBJ1-1; D remains ambiguous. Germline CDR1 and CDR2: LGHNT and FRNRAP. The CDR3 is 13 amino acids. V lost 2 bases to trimming and J lost 0 bases, with 4 bases between them. The CDR3 loop reads CASGLTMNTEAFF. The CDR3 coding sequence is TGTGCTAGTGGTTTGACGATGAACACTGAAGCTTTCTTT.